This T cell receptor (beta chain) was observed in a study of control samples from healthy donors and cancer patients. Profiling relied on immunoSEQ multiplex PCR, and the TCRdb table lists in-frame clones only, not all of them. The data contain roughly 120,000 clones, 90% to 95% of them singletons. Germline assignment: CDR1 SEHNR and CDR2 FQNEAQ (reference sequence). CDR3 length: 15 amino acids. V dropped 2 bases and J dropped 2; count of bases not matched to a gene: 4. The sequencing sample was made of PBMCs. V gene TRBV7-9 combines with J gene TRBJ1-1, with 8 bases lining up with TRBD1. The source is a middle-aged man with head and neck cancer. CDR3 in DNA: TGTGCCAGCAGCTTATGGACAGGGACCAACACTGAAGCTTTCTTT. It yields the protein CASSLWTGTNTEAFF.